This TCR beta chain was documented in a study of glioma-infiltrating T cells. Study outcomes and limitations: CDR3 overlap between tissue and blood was very small. Above-expected tissue-blood divergence occurred in all gliomas, most in low-grade ones.

Germline assignment: CDR1 LGHNA and CDR2 YNFKEQ. The CDR3 spans 16 residues. Trimming stripped 1 base from V and 2 bases from J, with 13 bases between. This clonotype was seen only a few times. Its target is unknown. TCR alpha and beta CDR3 regions were amplified from RNA using iRepertoire nested multiplex PCR. For one-step reverse transcription and amplification, about 90-400 ng of tissue mRNA or PBMC total RNA was used. TCRdb independently ran MiXCR on the multiplex PCR reads; one entry per CDR3 protein. The sample lists some 160,000 distinct CDR3 sequences, around 42% occurring once. The receptor was isolated from a human donor with low-grade glioma or glioblastoma, undergoing nonglioma brain surgery, or in good health (not recorded which). Sequencing input: glioma tissue, nonneoplastic brain tissue, or PBMCs (not recorded which). The chain uses TRBV4-2 and TRBJ2-3; D possibly matches TRBD1 or TRBD2 (5 bases each). The CDR3 DNA reads as TGTGCCAGCAGCCAAGTCTCAGGGAGTAACACAGATACGCAGTATTTT. As protein: CASSQVSGSNTDTQYF.